The 13 T cell receptor beta chains in this list originate from one sample, sequenced in a study of neurological immune-mediated disorders (dated by TCRdb to between 2018 and 2021). Receptors were amplified or captured by 5' RACE. For sequencing, an Illumina HiSeq 2500 was employed. In-frame beta chains were kept once TCRdb had trimmed the public reads at Q25 with fastp and called clones with MiXCR. Each CDR3 protein gets just one entry, which takes the most common genes and DNA from the rows behind it. The sample has tens of thousands of distinct CDR3 sequences on record, roughly 6% of them singletons. The top ten clones comprise 0.55% to 0.6% of the sample. The sequencing input was CD4+ T cells from blood. All receptors derive from a woman aged 35 to 49 in good health.

This clonotype was detected ten times or more. The V and J genes are TRBV5-1 and TRBJ2-3, with D unclear. The CDR3 length is 13 residues. The ends were cut back, 0 bases at V and 3 bases at J, with 5 bases in the middle. Germline V gene data show CDR1 as SGHRS and CDR2 as YFSETQ. The CDR3 spells CASSLVKTDTQYF. The CDR3 DNA reads TGCGCCAGCAGCTTGGTAAAGACAGATACGCAGTATTTT.

This clonotype is labeled as medium-sized (0.01 to 0.1%). The J gene is TRBJ2-5, the V gene TRBV5-1; D not certain. CDR1 SGHRS and CDR2 YFSETQ come from the germline V gene. V was clipped by 1 base and J by 2 bases, with 0 bases between them. This CDR3 is 11 amino acids long. CDR3 in DNA: TGCGCCAGCAGCTTGCAAGAGACCCAGTACTTC. Its protein is CASSLQETQYF.

This clonotype showed up many times. The chain recombines TRBV29-1 with TRBJ1-1, with TRBD1 identical over 10 bases. Germline V gene sequence: CDR1 SQVTM, CDR2 ANQGSEA. Losses at the gene ends were 6 bases for V and 8 bases for J; bases not matched to a gene: 9. CDR3 length: 13 residues. In nucleotides, the CDR3 is TGCAGCGTGGAGACAGGGGGCGTTGGGGAAGCTTTCTTT. Protein product: CSVETGGVGEAFF.

There are many counts of this clonotype. This chain connects TRBV20-1 to TRBJ2-7, with 7 bases aligning to TRBD2. The J segment lost 3 bases and the V segment lost 5 bases, leaving 7 bases of the junction unmatched. CDR3 length: 13 residues. Germline V CDR1 and CDR2: DFQATT, SNEGSKA (reference sequence). The CDR3 loop reads CSAGSGTDYEQYF. The DNA of the CDR3 is TGCAGTGCTGGAAGCGGGACCGACTACGAGCAGTACTTC.

There are many counts of this clonotype. The rearrangement links TRBV20-1 to TRBJ2-7, with TRBD2 identical over 8 bases. J was trimmed by 1 base and V by 1 base; bases with no gene match: 3. This CDR3 has 14 residues. Per germline, CDR1 DFQATT and CDR2 SNEGSKA (reference sequence). The CDR3 here is CSARGTSGSYEQYF. The CDR3 region has the DNA TGCAGTGCTAGAGGAACTAGCGGTTCCTACGAGCAGTACTTC.

This clonotype was observed at least ten times. This chain links TRBV5-1 with TRBJ1-1; the match to TRBD1 covers 9 bases. J gave up 5 bases and V 1 base, and 6 bases lay outside the gene matches. The CDR3 length is 15 residues. CDR1 SGHRS and CDR2 YFSETQ come from the germline V gene. Here the CDR3 DNA reads TGCGCCAGCAGCTTGCTACAGGGGGCATTAACTGAAGCTTTCTTT. As protein: CASSLLQGALTEAFF.

Concerning this clonotype itself: This may arise from a read error, as a much more abundant clone is one base away. The V gene is TRBV6-2 or TRBV6-3, the J gene TRBJ1-3; no clear D. The CDR3 has 14 amino acids. The V end was cut by 10 bases, the J end by 0 bases, with 13 bases between. Looked up from germline, CDR1 is MNHEY and CDR2 is SVGEGT. For the CDR3, the DNA is TGTGCCAACAGAAGACGGAGCTCTGGAAACACCATATATTTT. Amino acid sequence: CANRRRSSGNTIYF.

This clonotype was detected many times. This chain connects TRBV5-1 to TRBJ1-1; TRBD1 is a possible D gene (5 bases). The CDR3 loop spans 15 amino acids. Germline assignment: CDR1 SGHRS and CDR2 YFSETQ. Trimming pared 0 bases from V and 5 bases from J, leaving 14 bases between. The CDR3 reads CASSLAGQGVTEAFF. The CDR3 DNA sequence: TGCGCCAGCAGCTTGGCCGGCCAGGGTGTGACTGAAGCTTTCTTT.

This clonotype was found many times. This chain joins TRBV28 and TRBJ1-4; no firm D call. Deletions cut 4 bases from V and 8 bases from J, with 17 bases between. Germline V gene data show CDR1 as MDHEN and CDR2 as SYDVKM. The CDR3 spans 15 residues. The CDR3 is CASSSPDGLEEKLFF. In DNA form, the CDR3 reads TGTGCCAGCAGTTCTCCCGACGGACTTGAGGAAAAACTGTTTTTT. Supplemented by reference TRBV28 and TRBJ1-4, the full variable domain reads DVKVTQSSRYLVKRTGEKVFLECVQDMDHENMFWYRQDPGLGLRLIYFSYDVKMKEKGDIPEGYSVSREKKERFSLILESASTNQTSMYLCASSSPDGLEEKLFFGSGTQLSVL.

This clonotype has ten or more counts. The rearrangement uses TRBV20-1 and TRBJ2-7; D unresolved. Per germline, CDR1 DFQATT and CDR2 SNEGSKA (reference sequence). V lost 3 bases to trimming and J lost 7 bases, with 10 bases between them. This CDR3 has 11 residues. The chain's CDR3 is CSASPQGEQYF. As DNA, the CDR3 is TGCAGTGCTAGTCCCCAAGGAGAGCAGTACTTC.

This clonotype was seen ten or more times. This chain joins TRBV7-2 and TRBJ2-5; 8 bases agree with TRBD2. Trimming cost V 4 bases and J 5 bases; bases outside gene matches: 12. The CDR3 totals 16 residues. Germline CDR1 and CDR2: SGHTA and FQGNSA. The CDR3 DNA reads as TGTGCCAGCAGCTCCGAAAGGGGACTAGGGGTGGAGACCCAGTACTTC. It specifies CASSSERGLGVETQYF.

In this sample, this clonotype turned up many times. The chain combines TRBV20-1 with TRBJ2-7; TRBD1 might be the D (6 bases). The V and J ends lost 0 bases and 2 bases respectively, with 17 bases between them. The V gene's germline CDR1 is DFQATT and CDR2 SNEGSKA (reference sequence). The CDR3 length is 16 residues. The CDR3 spells CSARDSRTAFPYEQYF. The CDR3 nucleotides are TGCAGTGCTAGAGATTCACGGACAGCTTTTCCCTACGAGCAGTACTTC.

The sample holds many counts of this clonotype. The V gene is TRBV10-3, the J gene TRBJ1-2, with 9 bases matching TRBD1. V dropped 7 bases and J dropped 4; count of bases not matched to a gene: 4. CDR1 and CDR2 from the germline V gene are ENHRY and SYGVKD. There are 13 residues in the CDR3. The CDR3 sequence is CAITGDRVYGYTF. The CDR3 nucleotides read TGTGCCATCACTGGGGACAGGGTCTATGGCTACACCTTC.